A single sample gave rise to the 21 T cell receptor beta chains below, sequenced in a study of neurological immune-mediated disorders (dated by TCRdb to about 2019). The protocol used for the library was 5' RACE. The instrument was an Illumina HiSeq 2500. TCRdb passed the public sequencing reads through fastp at Q25 and MiXCR, retaining productive beta sequences. Identical CDR3 proteins give one entry, which carries the most common genes and DNA. In this sample the table shows over 25,000 distinct CDR3 sequences, approximately 12% of which occur a single time. The ten biggest clones cover approximately 8% of the sample. The sequenced material came from PBMCs. Receptors originate from a man aged 55 to 69 in good health.

This clonotype was observed at least ten times. The V and J genes are TRBV2 and TRBJ1-5; D uncertain. The CDR3 sequence is 13 residues long. The V end lost 5 bases, the J end lost 5 bases, and 10 bases lay between the germline ends. The germline gives CDR1 SNHLY, CDR2 FYNNEI. CDR3 nucleotide sequence: TGTGCCAGCAGTTCCTACAATGATCAGCCCCAGCATTTT. Amino acid sequence: CASSSYNDQPQHF.

This clonotype was counted ten times or more. J is TRBJ2-7 and V is TRBV5-1; D is tentatively TRBD1 or TRBD2 (6 bases each). Trimming stripped 3 bases from V and 2 bases from J, with 12 bases between. Germline V gives CDR1 SGHRS, CDR2 YFSETQ. CDR3 length: 14 residues. CDR3 sequence reads: CASSWGAQTYEQYF. CDR3 DNA sequence: TGCGCCAGCAGCTGGGGGGCCCAAACCTACGAGCAGTACTTC.

This clonotype was recorded at least ten times. V gene TRBV7-9 combines with J gene TRBJ1-5; D is unresolved. This CDR3 has 13 residues. Trimming took 3 bases from V and 4 from J, leaving 7 bases between them. Germline V gene sequence: CDR1 SEHNR, CDR2 FQNEAQ (reference sequence). In DNA, the CDR3 is TGTGCCAGCAGCTTGGTGGGGAATCAGCCCCAGCATTTT. This translates into CASSLVGNQPQHF.

The chain employs TRBV5-1 and TRBJ2-6, with TRBD1 identical over 8 bases. This CDR3 has 16 residues. Germline loops: CDR1 SGHRS, CDR2 YFSETQ. V dropped 6 bases and J dropped 4; count of bases not matched to a gene: 9. The CDR3 reads CASTRTGMSGANVLTF. The CDR3 coding sequence is TGCGCCAGCACAAGGACAGGGATGAGCGGGGCCAACGTCCTGACTTTC. Drawing the rest from reference TRBV5-1 and TRBJ2-6, the complete variable domain is KAGVTQTPRYLIKTRGQQVTLSCSPISGHRSVSWYQQTPGQGLQFLFEYFSETQRNKGNFPGRFSGRQFSNSRSEMNVSTLELGDSALYLCASTRTGMSGANVLTFGAGSRLTVL.

This clonotype was counted many times. J is TRBJ2-2 and V is TRBV7-9, with D unresolved. The CDR3 spans 13 residues. Trimming cost V 5 bases and J 2 bases, with 6 bases left between them. CDR1 is SEHNR, CDR2 FQNEAQ, per germline (reference sequence). The DNA for the CDR3 is TGTGCCAGCAGCCTAAGTAACACCGGGGAGCTGTTTTTT. This sequence encodes CASSLSNTGELFF. Together with reference TRBV7-9 and TRBJ2-2, the CDR3 gives the full variable domain: DTGVSQNPRHKITKRGQNVTFRCDPISEHNRLYWYRQTLGQGPEFLTYFQNEAQLEKSRLLSDRFSAERPKGSFSTLEIQRTEQGDSAMYLCASSLSNTGELFFGEGSRLTVL.

This clonotype is judged medium-sized. V and J are TRBV24-1 and TRBJ1-1; D perhaps matches TRBD1 (5 bases). The germline V and J ends were trimmed by 8 bases and 1 base, with 16 bases remaining between them. Germline V gives CDR1 KGHDR, CDR2 SFDVKD. This CDR3 region has 15 residues. Written as DNA, the CDR3 is TGTGCCACCACCCCGTGGCATCAGGGGAACACTGAAGCTTTCTTT. It codes for CATTPWHQGNTEAFF.

This clonotype was observed at least ten times. The chain has TRBV6-2 or TRBV6-3 and TRBJ2-7; no reliable D call. V gave up 3 bases and J gave up 1 base, with 16 bases separating them. This CDR3 region has 16 residues. Germline assignment: CDR1 MNHEY and CDR2 SVGEGT. In DNA, the CDR3 is TGTGCCAGCAGTTATTCTGGCCAGGTCTATTCCTACGAGCAGTACTTC. Translated: CASSYSGQVYSYEQYF.

This clonotype was counted at least ten times. This rearrangement joins TRBV2 to TRBJ2-2, with D possibly being TRBD1 (6 bases). The CDR3 sequence is 14 residues long. Germline V gene sequence: CDR1 SNHLY, CDR2 FYNNEI. V dropped 3 bases and J dropped 3 bases, with 8 bases sitting between them. In DNA form, the CDR3 reads TGTGCCAGCAGTGACAGGGGCTACACCGGGGAGCTGTTTTTT. Its translation is CASSDRGYTGELFF.

This chain's CDR3 is CASSGGTYNEQFF. The CDR3 DNA follows: TGTGCCAGCAGCGGGGGGACCTACAATGAGCAGTTCTTC. The chain uses TRBV11-1 and TRBJ2-1, with D possibly matching TRBD2 (6 bases). In germline, CDR1 is SGHAT, CDR2 FQDESV (reference sequence). The CDR3 is 13 residues long. Trimming cost V 5 bases and J 2 bases, with 7 bases left between them.

Many counts were recorded for this clonotype. V and J are TRBV20-1 and TRBJ2-5; weak D call: TRBD1 (8 bases). Per the germline V gene, CDR1 is DFQATT and CDR2 is SNEGSKA (reference sequence). The V end was cut by 4 bases, the J end by 5 bases, with 23 bases between. The CDR3 loop spans 16 amino acids. CDR3 protein: CSATGGRGRDWETQYF. The CDR3 DNA reads TGCAGTGCTACGGGGGGCAGGGGGCGAGATTGGGAGACCCAGTACTTC.

At least ten counts were recorded for this clonotype. The genes are TRBV2 and TRBJ2-1; D possibly corresponds to TRBD1 (6 bases). Germline assignment: CDR1 SNHLY and CDR2 FYNNEI. The V end was cut by 2 bases, the J end by 2 bases, with 10 bases between. This CDR3 region has 15 residues. The CDR3 region is CASSERQGPYNEQFF. The CDR3 nucleotides are TGTGCCAGCAGTGAAAGGCAGGGGCCCTACAATGAGCAGTTCTTC.

This clonotype was counted at least ten times. The chain carries TRBV6-5 and TRBJ1-2; D call uncertain. Per the germline V gene, CDR1 is MNHEY and CDR2 is SVGAGI. The CDR3 sequence is 13 residues long. The V end lost 7 bases, the J end lost 2 bases, and 11 bases lay between the germline ends. CDR3 region: CASTPQANYGYTF. CDR3 sequence (DNA): TGTGCCAGCACCCCGCAGGCAAACTATGGCTACACCTTC.

This clonotype appeared many times. The chain is built from TRBV3-1 and TRBJ1-6; 9 bases are a match to TRBD1. Germline values: CDR1 LGHDT, CDR2 YNNKEL (reference sequence). Germline trimming cut 1 base from V and 9 bases from J; bases unmatched to any gene: 4. This CDR3 spans 15 amino acids. CDR3 coding DNA: TGTGCCAGCAGCCAAGGGACAGGGGCGGGTTCACCCCTCCACTTT. Translated, it gives CASSQGTGAGSPLHF.

The chain combines TRBV6-2 or TRBV6-3 with TRBJ2-7, with a weak D call TRBD1 (6 bases). The CDR3 runs 13 residues. Per germline, CDR1 MNHEY and CDR2 SVGEGT. Trimming removed 3 bases at V and 6 bases at J, with 12 bases between. For the CDR3, the DNA is TGTGCCAGCAGTTATCCGGACAGACTCGAGCAGTACTTC. Translation: CASSYPDRLEQYF.

This clonotype was seen repeatedly, ten times or more. V gene TRBV20-1 combines with J gene TRBJ2-4; D may be TRBD1 or TRBD2 (5 bases each). The V and J ends lost 6 bases and 5 bases respectively, with 11 bases between them. The germline CDR1 and CDR2 sequences are DFQATT and SNEGSKA (reference sequence). This CDR3 comprises 12 residues. CDR3 sequence (DNA): TGCAGTGCGGGACCCGTGGAAAACATTCAGTACTTC. Residues: CSAGPVENIQYF.

This clonotype was observed at least ten times. CDR3 sequence: CASSFAGENIQYF. The CDR3 nucleotides are TGTGCCAGCAGTTTTGCAGGGGAAAACATTCAGTACTTC. The genes are TRBV12-3 or TRBV12-4 and TRBJ2-4; tentative D call: TRBD1 (6 bases). Trimming shortened V by 3 bases and J by 5 bases, and 8 bases separated the two germline ends. The CDR3 is made up of 13 amino acids.

This clonotype was recorded at least ten times. The gene calls are TRBV9 and TRBJ1-3; perhaps TRBD1 as D (5 bases). The germline gives CDR1 SGDLS, CDR2 YYNGEE. Trimming shortened V by 4 bases and J by 0 bases, and 11 bases separated the two germline ends. The CDR3 runs to 15 residues. The CDR3 region is CASSNHRNSGNTIYF. CDR3 sequence (DNA): TGTGCCAGCAGCAACCACAGGAACTCTGGAAACACCATATATTTT.

This clonotype rates as medium-sized. The rearrangement links TRBV28 to TRBJ2-7; 10 bases are shared with TRBD1. V lost 7 bases to trimming and J lost 5 bases; unmatched junction nucleotides: 17. This CDR3 region has 17 residues. Germline V gene sequence: CDR1 MDHEN, CDR2 SYDVKM. This CDR3 reads CASKKTGPGTGVHEQYF. CDR3 in DNA: TGTGCCAGCAAAAAAACCGGCCCCGGGACAGGGGTGCACGAGCAGTACTTC.

This clonotype appeared many times. This chain uses TRBV7-9 with TRBJ2-1; TRBD2 might be the D (5 bases). Trimming took off 7 bases at V and 5 bases at J, with 9 bases between the two ends. From germline, CDR1 is SEHNR and CDR2 FQNEAQ (reference sequence). The CDR3 runs 12 residues. The CDR3 protein is CASTRTDNEQFF. The CDR3 DNA is TGTGCCAGCACAAGGACTGACAATGAGCAGTTCTTC.

In this sample, this clonotype turned up many times. The rearrangement uses TRBV20-1 and TRBJ2-2, with 8 positions matching TRBD1. Germline CDR1 is DFQATT and CDR2 is SNEGSKA (reference sequence). V gave up 6 bases and J gave up 5 bases; unmatched junction bases: 8. This CDR3 comprises 14 residues. In DNA form, the CDR3 reads TGCAGTGCCACGGACAGGGCCAGTACCGGGGAGCTGTTTTTT. This sequence encodes CSATDRASTGELFF.

J is TRBJ2-7 and V is TRBV3-1, with D uncertain. The germline V gene has CDR1 LGHDT and CDR2 YNNKEL (reference sequence). The CDR3 runs to 14 residues. V shed 2 bases and J shed 0 bases, with 8 bases lying between them. The CDR3 nucleotides are TGTGCCAGCAGCCAACGCATTGGCTCCTACGAGCAGTACTTC. Translated: CASSQRIGSYEQYF.